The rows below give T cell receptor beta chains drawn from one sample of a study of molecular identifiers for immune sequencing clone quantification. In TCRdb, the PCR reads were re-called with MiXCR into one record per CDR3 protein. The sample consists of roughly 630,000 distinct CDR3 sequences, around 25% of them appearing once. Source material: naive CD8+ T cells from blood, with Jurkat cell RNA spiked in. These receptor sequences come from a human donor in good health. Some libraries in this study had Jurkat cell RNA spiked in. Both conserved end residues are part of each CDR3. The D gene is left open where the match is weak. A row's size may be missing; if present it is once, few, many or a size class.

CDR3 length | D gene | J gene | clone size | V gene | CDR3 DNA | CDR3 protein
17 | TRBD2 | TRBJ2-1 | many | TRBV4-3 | TGCGCCAGCAGCCAGGCTAGCGGGGCCAGCTCCTACAATGAGCAGTTCTTC | CASSQASGASSYNEQFF
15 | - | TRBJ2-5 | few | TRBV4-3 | TGCGCCAGCAGCCCCAAGTGGAGGGACGTAGAGACCCAGTACTTC | CASSPKWRDVETQYF
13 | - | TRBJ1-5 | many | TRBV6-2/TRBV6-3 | TGTGCCAGCAGACCCCTGACTCATCAGCCCCAGCATTTT | CASRPLTHQPQHF
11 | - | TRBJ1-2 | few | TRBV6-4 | TGTGCCAGCAGTGACGGGGCTGCCTACACCTTC | CASSDGAAYTF
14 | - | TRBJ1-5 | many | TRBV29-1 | TGCAGCGTGTGGACTCCCGCGGGAGATCAGCCCCAGCATTTT | CSVWTPAGDQPQHF
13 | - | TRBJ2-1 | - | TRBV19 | TGTGCCAGTAGTGCCGCTAGCGCTAATGAGCAGTTCTTC | CASSAASANEQFF
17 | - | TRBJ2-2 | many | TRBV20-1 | TGCAGTGCTAGAGATTGGGATCGGGATGAGAGCACCGGGGAGCTGTTTTTT | CSARDWDRDESTGELFF
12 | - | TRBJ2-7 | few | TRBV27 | TGTGCCAGCAGTTTGACAGGCTACAAGCAGTACTTC | CASSLTGYKQYF
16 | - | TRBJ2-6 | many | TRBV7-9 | TGTGCCAGCAGCTTCGGCCATATCTCTGGGGCCAACGTCCTGACTTTC | CASSFGHISGANVLTF
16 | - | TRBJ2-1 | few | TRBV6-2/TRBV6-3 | TGTGCCAGCAGTTACTCGAAGGTCAGCTCCTACAATGAGCAGTTCTTC | CASSYSKVSSYNEQFF
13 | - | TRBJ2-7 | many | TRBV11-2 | TGTGCCAGCAGCTTAAGGGGCAACGACGAGCAGTACTTC | CASSLRGNDEQYF
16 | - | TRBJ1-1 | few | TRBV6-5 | TGTGCCAGCAGCTCCTTTCGGGGGTATACTGCCACTGAAGCTTTCTTT | CASSSFRGYTATEAFF
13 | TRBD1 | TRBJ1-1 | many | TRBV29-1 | TGCAGCGTTTTACAGGGGAGGGGCACTGAAGCTTTCTTT | CSVLQGRGTEAFF
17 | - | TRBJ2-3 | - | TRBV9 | TGTGCCAGCAGCGTAAGTTATGCTCTGGGGCTCACAGATACGCAGTATTTT | CASSVSYALGLTDTQYF
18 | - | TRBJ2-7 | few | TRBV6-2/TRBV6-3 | TGTGCCAGCAGTTACTCGACTTTTTCGCCGTACATAGATTACGAGCAGTACTTC | CASSYSTFSPYIDYEQYF
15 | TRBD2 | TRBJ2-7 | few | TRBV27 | TGTGCCAGCAGTCCCTTGGGAGGGGCAATCTACGAGCAGTACTTC | CASSPLGGAIYEQYF
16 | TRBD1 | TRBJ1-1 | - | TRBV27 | TGTGCCAGCAGTTTCCTTAGCCAGGGGGAGAGCACTGAAGCTTTCTTT | CASSFLSQGESTEAFF
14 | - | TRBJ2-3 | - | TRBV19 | TGTGCCAGTAGCCCAGCCCCGGGCGCAGATACGCAGTATTTT | CASSPAPGADTQYF
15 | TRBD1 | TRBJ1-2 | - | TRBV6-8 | TGTGCCAGCAGTTACCTACAGGGGAAGTATCATGGCTACACCTTC | CASSYLQGKYHGYTF
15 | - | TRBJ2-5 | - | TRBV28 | TGTGCCAGCAGCACCGACTGGGACACCCAAGAGCCCCAGTACTTC | CASSTDWDTQEPQYF
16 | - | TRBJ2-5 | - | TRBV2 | TGTGCCAGCAGTGATGTTGCGGCAACCACGGGGGAGACCCAGTACTTC | CASSDVAATTGETQYF
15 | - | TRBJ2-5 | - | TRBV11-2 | TGTGCCAGCAGATACGAATACTCAGGGCAAGAGACCCAGTACTTC | CASRYEYSGQETQYF
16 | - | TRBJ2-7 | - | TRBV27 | TGTGCCAGCGGTTCCCCCAGCCGTCAGGGGAACTACGAGCAGTACTTC | CASGSPSRQGNYEQYF
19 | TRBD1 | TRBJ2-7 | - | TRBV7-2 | TGTGCCAGCAGCTTAGGATTTCGGGACAGATTATCTTACTCCTACGGGCAGTACTTC | CASSLGFRDRLSYSYGQYF
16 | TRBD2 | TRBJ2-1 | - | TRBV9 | TGTGCCAGCAGCGCCTCGGGGCGGGGGGCCTACAATGAGCAGTTCTTC | CASSASGRGAYNEQFF
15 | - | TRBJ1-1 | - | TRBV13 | TGTGCCAGCAGCTTAATGTCTGGGATGAACACTGAAGCTTTCTTT | CASSLMSGMNTEAFF
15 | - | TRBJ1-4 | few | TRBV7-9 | TGTGCCAGCAGCTTAAGCCGGGGACAAGTTGAAAAACTGTTTTTT | CASSLSRGQVEKLFF
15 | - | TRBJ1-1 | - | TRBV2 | TGTGCCAGCAGTGAAGCGGGGGGGGCATATGCTGAAGCTTTCTTT | CASSEAGGAYAEAFF
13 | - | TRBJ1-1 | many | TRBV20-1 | TGCAGTGCTCGACGCGGGACTTACACTGAAGCTTTCTTT | CSARRGTYTEAFF
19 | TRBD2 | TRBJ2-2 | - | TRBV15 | TGTGCCACCAGCAGAGATTCGCCGGGACTAGCGGATAACACCGGGGAGCTGTTTTTT | CATSRDSPGLADNTGELFF
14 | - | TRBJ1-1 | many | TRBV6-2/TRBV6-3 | TGTGCCAGCAGCTGGGGAGGAAAGAACACTGAAGCTTTCTTT | CASSWGGKNTEAFF
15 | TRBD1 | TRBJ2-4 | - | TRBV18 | TGTACCAGCTCACCGGACGACAGGGCCGAAAACATTCAGTACTTC | CTSSPDDRAENIQYF
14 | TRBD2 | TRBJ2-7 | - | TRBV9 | TGTGCCAGCAGCGCCCTGGGAGGGGCCTACGAGCAGTACTTC | CASSALGGAYEQYF
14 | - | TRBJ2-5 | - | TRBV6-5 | TGTGCCAGCAGTCCTGAGGATCATAGGGTGACCCAGTACTTC | CASSPEDHRVTQYF
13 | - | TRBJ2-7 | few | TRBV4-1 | TGCGCCAGCAGCCCTAAGACAGGCTACGAGCAGTACTTC | CASSPKTGYEQYF
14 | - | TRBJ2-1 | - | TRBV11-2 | TGTGCCAGCAGCCATCAAGGGGGGTTCAATGAGCAGTTCTTC | CASSHQGGFNEQFF
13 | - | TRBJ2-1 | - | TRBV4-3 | TGCGCCAGCAGCCAAGTGGACAGCAATGAGCAGTTCTTC | CASSQVDSNEQFF
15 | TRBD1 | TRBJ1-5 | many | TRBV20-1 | TGCAGTGCTAGTCTCGGGACAGGGGGAAACCAGCCCCAGCATTTT | CSASLGTGGNQPQHF
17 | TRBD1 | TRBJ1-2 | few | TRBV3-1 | TGTGCCAGCAGCCAGGGACAGGGCAATATAGGTTACTATGGCTACACCTTC | CASSQGQGNIGYYGYTF
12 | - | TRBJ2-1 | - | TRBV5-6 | TGTGCCAGCAGCTCGTACGGAAATGAGCAGTTCTTC | CASSSYGNEQFF
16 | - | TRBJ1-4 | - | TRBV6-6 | TGTGCCAGCAGTTACGCCAACAGGGACCCCAATGAAAAACTGTTTTTT | CASSYANRDPNEKLFF
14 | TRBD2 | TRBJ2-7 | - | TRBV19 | TGTGCCAGTAGTATAAGCGGGAGTCTGAACGAGCAGTACTTC | CASSISGSLNEQYF
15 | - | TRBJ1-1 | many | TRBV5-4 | TGTGCCAGCAGCGAGGGGCCGGGGGTGAACACTGAAGCTTTCTTT | CASSEGPGVNTEAFF
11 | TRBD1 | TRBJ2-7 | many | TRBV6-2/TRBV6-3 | TGTGCCACCCGGACAGGGATGGAGCAGTACTTC | CATRTGMEQYF
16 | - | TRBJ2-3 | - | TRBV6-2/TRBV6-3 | TGTGCCAGCAGTTATGTACAGGCGACAAGCACAGATACGCAGTATTTT | CASSYVQATSTDTQYF
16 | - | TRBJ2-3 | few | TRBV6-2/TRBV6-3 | TGTGCCAGCAGTTTATCGATAGCTATTAAAACCGATACGCAGTATTTT | CASSLSIAIKTDTQYF
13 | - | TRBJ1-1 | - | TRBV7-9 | TGTGCCAGCAGCTTAATCCCGAACACTGAAGCTTTCTTT | CASSLIPNTEAFF
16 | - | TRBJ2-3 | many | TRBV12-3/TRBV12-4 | TGTGCCAGCAGTTTAGCGCCCAGGCCGGGTAAAGGTACGCAGTATTTT | CASSLAPRPGKGTQYF
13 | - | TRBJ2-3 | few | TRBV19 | TGTGCCAGTAGTATCGGTTATGTGGATACGCAGTATTTT | CASSIGYVDTQYF
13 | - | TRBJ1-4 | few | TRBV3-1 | TGTGCCAGCAAGAGTGTCCTTAGTGAAAAACTGTTTTTT | CASKSVLSEKLFF
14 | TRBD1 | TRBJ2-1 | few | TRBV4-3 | TGCGCCAGCAGCCAAGTGGGGGACAGCCTGGGGCAGTTCTTC | CASSQVGDSLGQFF
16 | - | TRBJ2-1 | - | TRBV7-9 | TGTGCCAGCAGCTTTCCTACTAGTTTGGTGCGGAATGAGCAGTTCTTC | CASSFPTSLVRNEQFF
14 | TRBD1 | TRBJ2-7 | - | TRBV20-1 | TGCAGTGCTCCTACCGGGACAGGGGTCTACGAGCAGTACTTC | CSAPTGTGVYEQYF
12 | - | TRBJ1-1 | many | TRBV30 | TGTGCCTGGAGTGTACAGGGCAGAGAAGCTTTCTTT | CAWSVQGREAFF